This entry lists 5 T cell receptor beta chains sequenced from one sample in a study of shared clonotypes between healthy human individuals. As defined, naive CD8 cells were CD45RO-negative and positively selected for CCR7, with terminally differentiated effector memory CD45RA+ cells excluded. Assay: immunoSEQ multiplex PCR; the TCRdb copy retains only in-frame clones and omits some. This sample has fewer than 1 million clones, with just over 95% found just once. The sequenced sample was naive CD8+ T cells sorted from blood. All receptors come from a man aged 25 to 40 in good health.

V gene TRBV25-1 combines with J gene TRBJ2-7; 11 nucleotides line up with TRBD1. This CDR3 is built from 15 residues. V shed 3 bases, J shed 3 bases, and the junction held 4 bases outside the gene matches. Germline CDR1 is MGHDK and CDR2 is SYGVNS. The CDR3 nucleotides read TGTGCCAGCAGTGACTGGGACAGGGGGAACTACGAGCAGTACTTC. Translation: CASSDWDRGNYEQYF.

This sequence joins TRBV29-1 and TRBJ1-2; possibly TRBD1 for D (6 bases). Germline CDR1 reads SQVTM; CDR2 reads ANQGSEA. This CDR3 is 14 amino acids long. V was clipped by 0 bases and J by 5 bases, with 13 bases between them. CDR3 in DNA: TGCAGCGTTGAAGAGCTTAGGACAGTGTATGGCTACACCTTC. Translating it yields CSVEELRTVYGYTF.

This clone was observed once. This chain joins TRBV7-9 and TRBJ2-7; perhaps D is TRBD1 or TRBD2 (6 bases each). Germline lookup yields CDR1 SEHNR and CDR2 FQNEAQ (reference sequence). V was clipped by 8 bases and J by 7 bases, with 18 bases between them. The CDR3 spans 13 residues. In DNA, the CDR3 is TGTGCCAGCTGGAAGGGGGGCGTTCGGGAGCAGTACTTC. This encodes CASWKGGVREQYF. The whole variable domain, filled in from reference TRBV7-9 and TRBJ2-7, reads DTGVSQNPRHKITKRGQNVTFRCDPISEHNRLYWYRQTLGQGPEFLTYFQNEAQLEKSRLLSDRFSAERPKGSFSTLEIQRTEQGDSAMYLCASWKGGVREQYFGPGTRLTVT.

The rearrangement links TRBV5-1 to TRBJ2-1; TRBD2 aligns across 10 bases. Germline V lookup: CDR1 SGHRS, CDR2 YFSETQ. V trimming: 0 bases; J trimming: 6 bases; junction bases outside the gene matches: 3. The CDR3 runs 15 residues. CDR3 in amino acids: CASSLDLAGVNEQFF. CDR3 sequence (DNA): TGCGCCAGCAGCTTGGACCTAGCGGGAGTCAATGAGCAGTTCTTC.

The V and J genes are TRBV5-1 and TRBJ2-7; D could derive from TRBD1 or TRBD2 (7 bases each). The ends were cut back, 4 bases at V and 6 bases at J, with 20 bases in the middle. Germline CDR1 is SGHRS and CDR2 is YFSETQ. The CDR3 is 15 amino acids. CDR3 DNA: TGCGCCAGCAGCCTCCAACAGGGGCCGGGGGGCGAGCAGTACTTC. This sequence encodes CASSLQQGPGGEQYF.